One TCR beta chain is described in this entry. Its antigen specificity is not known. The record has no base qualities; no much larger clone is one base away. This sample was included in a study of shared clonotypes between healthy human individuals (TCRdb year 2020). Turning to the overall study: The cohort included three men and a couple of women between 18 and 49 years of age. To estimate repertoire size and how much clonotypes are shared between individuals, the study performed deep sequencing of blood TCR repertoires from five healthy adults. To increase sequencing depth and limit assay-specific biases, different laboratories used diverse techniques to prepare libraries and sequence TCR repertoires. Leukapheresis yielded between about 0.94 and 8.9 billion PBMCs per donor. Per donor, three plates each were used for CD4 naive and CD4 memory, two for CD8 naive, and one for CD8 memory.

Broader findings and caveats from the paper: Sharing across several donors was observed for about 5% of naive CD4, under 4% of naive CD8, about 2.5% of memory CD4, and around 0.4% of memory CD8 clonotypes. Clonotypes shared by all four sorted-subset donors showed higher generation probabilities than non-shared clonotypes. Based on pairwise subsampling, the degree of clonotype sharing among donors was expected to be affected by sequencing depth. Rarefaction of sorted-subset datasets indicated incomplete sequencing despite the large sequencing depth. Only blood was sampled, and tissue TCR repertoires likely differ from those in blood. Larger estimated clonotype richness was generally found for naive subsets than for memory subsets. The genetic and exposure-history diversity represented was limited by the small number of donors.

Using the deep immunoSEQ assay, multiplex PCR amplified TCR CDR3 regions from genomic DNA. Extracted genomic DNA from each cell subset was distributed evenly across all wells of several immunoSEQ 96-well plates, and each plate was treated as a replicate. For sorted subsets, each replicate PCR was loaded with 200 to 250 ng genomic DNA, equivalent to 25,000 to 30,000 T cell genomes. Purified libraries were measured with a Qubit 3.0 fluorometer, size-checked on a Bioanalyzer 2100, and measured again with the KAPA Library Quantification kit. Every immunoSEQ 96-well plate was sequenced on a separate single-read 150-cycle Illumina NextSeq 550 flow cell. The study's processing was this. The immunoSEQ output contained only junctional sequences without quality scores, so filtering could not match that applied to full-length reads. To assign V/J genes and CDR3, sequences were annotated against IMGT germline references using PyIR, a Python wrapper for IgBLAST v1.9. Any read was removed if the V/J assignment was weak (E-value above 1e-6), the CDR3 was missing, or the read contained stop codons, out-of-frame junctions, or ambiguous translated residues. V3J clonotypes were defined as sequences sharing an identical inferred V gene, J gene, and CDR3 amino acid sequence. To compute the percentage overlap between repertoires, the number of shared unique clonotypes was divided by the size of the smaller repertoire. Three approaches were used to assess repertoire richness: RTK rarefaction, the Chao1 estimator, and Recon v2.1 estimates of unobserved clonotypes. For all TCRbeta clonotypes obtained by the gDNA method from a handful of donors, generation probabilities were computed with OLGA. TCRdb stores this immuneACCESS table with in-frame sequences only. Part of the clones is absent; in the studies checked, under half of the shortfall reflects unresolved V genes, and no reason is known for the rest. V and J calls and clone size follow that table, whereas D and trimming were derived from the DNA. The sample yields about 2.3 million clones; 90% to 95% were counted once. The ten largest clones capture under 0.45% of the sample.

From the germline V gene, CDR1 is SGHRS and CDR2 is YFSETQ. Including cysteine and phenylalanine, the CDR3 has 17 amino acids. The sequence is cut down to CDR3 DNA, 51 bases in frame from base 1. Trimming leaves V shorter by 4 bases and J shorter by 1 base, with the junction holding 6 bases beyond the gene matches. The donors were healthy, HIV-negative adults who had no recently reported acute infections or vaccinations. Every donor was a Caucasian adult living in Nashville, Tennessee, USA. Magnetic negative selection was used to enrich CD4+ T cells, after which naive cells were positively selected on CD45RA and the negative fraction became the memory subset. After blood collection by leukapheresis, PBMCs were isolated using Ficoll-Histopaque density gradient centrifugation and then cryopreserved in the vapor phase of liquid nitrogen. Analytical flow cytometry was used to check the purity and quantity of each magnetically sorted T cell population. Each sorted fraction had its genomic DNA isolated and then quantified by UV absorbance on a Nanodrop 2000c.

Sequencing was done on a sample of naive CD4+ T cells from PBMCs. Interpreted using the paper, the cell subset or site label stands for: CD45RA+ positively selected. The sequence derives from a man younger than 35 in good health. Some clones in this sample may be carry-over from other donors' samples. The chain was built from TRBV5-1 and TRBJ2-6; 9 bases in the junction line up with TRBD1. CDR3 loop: CASSQVGQGSGANVLTF. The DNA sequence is TGCGCCAGCAGCCAGGTAGGACAGGGGTCTGGGGCCAACGTCCTGACTTTC.